These 21 T cell receptor beta chains share one sample of origin, sequenced in a study of T-cell memory formation after mild COVID-19. TCRdb re-called the 5' RACE reads through MiXCR, storing one row per CDR3 protein. The sample includes 110,000 or so distinct CDR3 sequences, around a fifth of them seen just once. Sequenced sample: PBMCs or a T cell subset sorted from them (not recorded which). The receptors derive from a man aged 18 to 29 who had mild COVID-19 (a few samples of this study predate the infection). Cell type and time point are not known.

This clonotype was recorded a few times. The chain recombines TRBV2 with TRBJ1-1, with D maybe TRBD1 (6 bases). Looked up from germline, CDR1 is SNHLY and CDR2 is FYNNEI. The CDR3 is 12 residues long. V lost 8 bases and J 1 base, leaving 8 bases between the germline ends. The CDR3 region is CASGQQNTEAFF. The CDR3 nucleotides read TGTGCCAGCGGACAGCAGAACACTGAAGCTTTCTTT.

This clonotype was counted between two and nine times. The chain recombines TRBV7-8 with TRBJ2-1, with D perhaps matching TRBD1 or TRBD2 (5 bases each). The CDR3 has 15 residues. Trimming took 5 bases from V and 6 from J, leaving 17 bases between them. Germline CDR1 is SGHVS and CDR2 is FQNEAQ. CDR3 residues: CASSEGRRRGNEQFF. Here the CDR3 DNA reads TGTGCCAGCAGCGAGGGTCGTCGTAGGGGCAATGAGCAGTTCTTC.

The chain employs TRBV14 and TRBJ2-7; D is possibly TRBD2 (6 bases). Between the trimmed V and J ends, which lost 0 bases and 2 bases, there was a span of 20 bases. The germline V gene has CDR1 SGHDN and CDR2 FVKESK. The CDR3 runs 18 residues. The CDR3 reads CASSQDVWAGSTTYEQYF. Here the CDR3 DNA reads TGTGCCAGCAGCCAAGACGTCTGGGCGGGGTCGACAACCTACGAGCAGTACTTC.

There are a few counts of this clonotype. This chain links TRBV20-1 with TRBJ2-7; D is possibly TRBD1 (6 bases). Trimming removed 1 base from V and 2 bases from J, with 24 bases in between. The CDR3 has 18 residues. The germline gives CDR1 DFQATT, CDR2 SNEGSKA (reference sequence). CDR3 bases: TGCAGTGCTAGAGTCCCACTTGGACAGAACACCCTACCCTACGAGCAGTACGTC. Protein product: CSARVPLGQNTLPYEQYV.

The chain has TRBV14 and TRBJ2-4, with 10 nucleotides matching TRBD1. CDR1 and CDR2 (germline): SGHDN, FVKESK. This CDR3 has 15 amino acids. The V gene end was trimmed by 0 bases and the J gene end by 5 bases; junction bases not matched to a gene: 1. CDR3 sequence: CASSQEGQGENIQYF. The CDR3 DNA reads TGTGCCAGCAGCCAAGAAGGACAGGGGGAAAACATTCAGTACTTC.

The DNA of the CDR3 is TGTGCCAGCAGCCCGGGACAGGGGGGGATCTACGAGCAGTACTTC. It yields the protein CASSPGQGGIYEQYF. The V gene is TRBV7-9, the J gene TRBJ2-7, with 11 positions matching TRBD1. Germline V CDR1 and CDR2: SEHNR, FQNEAQ (reference sequence). The length of the CDR3 is 15 residues. V shed 5 bases and J 3 bases; nucleotides not matched to a gene: 6.

This clonotype turned up a few times. The chain is built from TRBV4-1 and TRBJ2-3; D remains ambiguous. In germline, CDR1 is MGHRA, CDR2 YSYEKL. CDR3 length: 13 residues. With 8 bases removed from V and 7 bases from J, the gap between germline ends came to 16 bases. The CDR3 reads CASGPDGSNTQYF. In nucleotides, the CDR3 is TGCGCCAGCGGGCCGGACGGTTCTAATACGCAGTATTTT.

The rearrangement joins TRBV29-1 to TRBJ2-5; perhaps TRBD2 as D (6 bases). The V end was cut by 4 bases, the J end by 7 bases, with 13 bases between. The CDR3 is 12 amino acids. Germline CDR1 is SQVTM and CDR2 is ANQGSEA. This CDR3 is CSVAGGEGTQYF. CDR3 nucleotides: TGCAGCGTTGCTGGCGGGGAAGGGACCCAGTACTTC.

The sample holds a few counts of this clonotype. The gene calls are TRBV20-1 and TRBJ2-1; no reliable D call. Germline V gives CDR1 DFQATT, CDR2 SNEGSKA (reference sequence). This CDR3 is 13 amino acids long. The V end was cut by 4 bases, the J end by 6 bases, with 13 bases between. Written as DNA, the CDR3 is TGCAGTGCTACCCTCCCCACCTTCAATGAGCAGTTCTTC. Amino acid sequence: CSATLPTFNEQFF.

The chain recombines TRBV19 with TRBJ1-2; D remains unclear. Germline V gene sequence: CDR1 LNHDA, CDR2 SQIVND (reference sequence). The length of the CDR3 is 13 residues. The V end was cut by 3 bases, the J end by 7 bases, with 12 bases between. CDR3 DNA sequence: TGTGCCAGTAGTATGACCGGGAATTCTGGCTACACCTTC. This sequence encodes CASSMTGNSGYTF.

V usage is TRBV7-6 and J usage is TRBJ1-1; 11 nucleotides match TRBD1. After removal of 5 bases from V and 4 bases from J, the junction contained 6 bases not matched to a gene. Germline CDR1 reads SGHVS; CDR2 reads FNYEAQ. This CDR3 contains 15 residues. The CDR3 loop reads CASSVSGTGGTEAFF. The CDR3 coding sequence is TGTGCCAGCAGCGTCAGCGGGACAGGGGGCACTGAAGCTTTCTTT.

This clonotype was detected a few times. V is TRBV7-8 and J is TRBJ1-5; unclear D gene. Germline V gives CDR1 SGHVS, CDR2 FQNEAQ. With 2 bases removed from V and 0 bases from J, the gap between germline ends came to 8 bases. The CDR3 has 15 residues. CDR3 sequence reads: CASSLSLISNQPQHF. In DNA, the CDR3 is TGTGCCAGCAGCTTATCTCTTATTAGCAATCAGCCCCAGCATTTT.

The rearrangement joins TRBV6-5 to TRBJ1-5; D uncertain. This CDR3 contains 13 residues. Trimming shortened V by 2 bases and J by 4 bases, and 6 bases separated the two germline ends. The germline gives CDR1 MNHEY, CDR2 SVGAGI. This chain's CDR3 is CASSYRSNQPQHF. The CDR3 nucleotides read TGTGCCAGCAGTTACAGATCAAATCAGCCCCAGCATTTT.

V and J are TRBV7-2 and TRBJ2-3; no clear D. V was trimmed by 3 bases and J by 4 bases, leaving 14 bases between them. CDR1 and CDR2 from the germline V gene are SGHTA and FQGNSA. CDR3 length equals 15 residues. CDR3: CASSFRTGGSDTQYF. Written as DNA, the CDR3 is TGTGCCAGCAGCTTTAGGACGGGCGGCTCAGATACGCAGTATTTT.

The gene calls are TRBV12-3 or TRBV12-4 and TRBJ1-5, with 7 bases lining up with TRBD1. The trim removed 5 bases at V and 3 bases at J, leaving 4 bases unmatched. The CDR3 is made up of 14 amino acids. The CDR3 DNA sequence: TGTGCCAGCAGTCCAGGGACAGCCAATCAGCCCCAGCATTTT. As protein: CASSPGTANQPQHF.

This clonotype was counted only a few times. The chain couples TRBV20-1 to TRBJ2-1; D is ambiguous. The CDR3 totals 13 residues. Germline V gives CDR1 DFQATT, CDR2 SNEGSKA (reference sequence). V gave up 1 base and J gave up 5 bases, with 9 bases separating them. CDR3 residues: CSARVQTDNEQFF. DNA of the CDR3: TGCAGTGCTAGAGTCCAAACCGACAATGAGCAGTTCTTC.

The V and J genes are TRBV28 and TRBJ2-7, with unresolved D. CDR1 is MDHEN and CDR2 is SYDVKM in the germline V gene. Trimming cost V 7 bases and J 1 base, with 11 bases left between them. The CDR3 spans 13 residues. The CDR3 DNA reads as TGTGCCAGCACCTTCGGCGAGTCCTACGAGCAGTACTTC. Translation: CASTFGESYEQYF.

This chain joins TRBV6-2 or TRBV6-3 and TRBJ2-3, with D perhaps TRBD2 (6 bases). Germline-derived CDR1 and CDR2 are MNHEY and SVGEGT. This CDR3 contains 15 residues. Trimming removed 5 bases at V and 3 bases at J, with 15 bases between. CDR3 DNA: TGTGCCAGCAGTATAGGGACGGCGGGAACAGATACGCAGTATTTT. It codes for CASSIGTAGTDTQYF.

This clonotype was seen ten or more times. The chain is built from TRBV4-3 and TRBJ2-7, with a possible D match to TRBD2 (5 bases). The CDR3 has 14 amino acids. Germline V lookup: CDR1 LGHNA, CDR2 YSLEER. The germline V and J ends were trimmed by 4 bases and 3 bases, with 13 bases remaining between them. The CDR3 loop reads CASSPQRGGYEQYF. The DNA of the CDR3 is TGCGCCAGCAGCCCCCAGCGAGGAGGCTACGAGCAGTACTTC.

This clonotype was seen ten or more times. The V call is TRBV12-3 or TRBV12-4, the J call TRBJ2-1; D unclear. The V end was cut by 5 bases, the J end by 8 bases, with 13 bases between. The CDR3 spans 13 residues. CDR3 DNA: TGTGCCAGCAGTCCTTGGTGGCTTCATGAGCAGTTCTTC. Its protein product is CASSPWWLHEQFF.

This clonotype showed up just once. The chain has TRBV6-2 or TRBV6-3 and TRBJ1-5, with D perhaps matching TRBD1 (6 bases). CDR1 is MNHEY, CDR2 SVGEGT, per germline. V lost 4 bases and J 5 bases, leaving 9 bases between the germline ends. The CDR3 spans 13 residues. The CDR3 sequence is CASSLNRDQPQHF. The CDR3 DNA sequence: TGTGCCAGCAGTTTAAACAGGGATCAGCCCCAGCATTTT.